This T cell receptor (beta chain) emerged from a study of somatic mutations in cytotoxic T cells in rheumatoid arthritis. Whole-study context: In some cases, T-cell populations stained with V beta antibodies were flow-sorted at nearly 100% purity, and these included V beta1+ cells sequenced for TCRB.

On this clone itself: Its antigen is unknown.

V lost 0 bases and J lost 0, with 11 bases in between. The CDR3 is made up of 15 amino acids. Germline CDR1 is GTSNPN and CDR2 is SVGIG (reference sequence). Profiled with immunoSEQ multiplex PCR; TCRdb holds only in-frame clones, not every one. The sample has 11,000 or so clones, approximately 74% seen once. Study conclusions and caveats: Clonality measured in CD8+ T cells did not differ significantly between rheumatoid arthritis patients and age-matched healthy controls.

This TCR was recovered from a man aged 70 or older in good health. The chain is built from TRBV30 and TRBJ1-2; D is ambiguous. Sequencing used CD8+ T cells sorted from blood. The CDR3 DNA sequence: TGTGCCTGGAGTGTTTACGGTTTAGCTAACTATGGCTACACCTTC. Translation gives CAWSVYGLANYGYTF.